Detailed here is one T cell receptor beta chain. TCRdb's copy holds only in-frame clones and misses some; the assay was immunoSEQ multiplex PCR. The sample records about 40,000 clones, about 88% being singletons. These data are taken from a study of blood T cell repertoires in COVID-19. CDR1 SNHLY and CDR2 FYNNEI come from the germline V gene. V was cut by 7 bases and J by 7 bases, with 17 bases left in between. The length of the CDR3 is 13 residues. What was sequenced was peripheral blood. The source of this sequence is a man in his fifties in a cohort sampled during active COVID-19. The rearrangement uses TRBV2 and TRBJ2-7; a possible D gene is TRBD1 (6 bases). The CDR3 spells CASKRTEIGEQYF. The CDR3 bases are TGTGCCAGCAAGCGGACAGAGATAGGGGAGCAGTACTTC.